These 21 T cell receptor beta chains came from one sample sequenced in a study of blood T cell repertoires in COVID-19. Libraries were prepared by immunoSEQ multiplex PCR; TCRdb keeps only in-frame clonotypes and omits some of them. The table has roughly 63,000 clones, approximately 89% seen once. Specimen: peripheral blood. These receptor sequences come from a human donor in a cohort sampled during active COVID-19.

The rearrangement links TRBV27 to TRBJ2-1; D may be TRBD2 (6 bases). There are 16 residues in the CDR3. Germline V gives CDR1 MNHEY, CDR2 SMNVEV (reference sequence). Trimming took 3 bases from V and 2 from J, leaving 14 bases between them. The CDR3 loop reads CASSLFFSGTYNEQFF. The DNA of the CDR3 is TGTGCCAGCAGTTTGTTTTTTAGCGGCACCTACAATGAGCAGTTCTTC.

A few counts support this clone. The genes are TRBV28 and TRBJ2-5; D unclear. Deletions cut 3 bases from V and 3 bases from J, with 11 bases between. Germline lookup yields CDR1 MDHEN and CDR2 SYDVKM. CDR3 length equals 14 residues. The CDR3, as DNA: TGTGCCAGCAGTTTCTCCGCCCGGGAAGAGACCCAGTACTTC. This gives the protein CASSFSAREETQYF.

Comment on this clone: This same CDR3 is encoded by further DNA sequences in the sample. This chain joins TRBV18 and TRBJ1-1; TRBD1 agrees at 7 bases. V lost 1 base to trimming and J lost 3 bases; unmatched junction nucleotides: 2. The CDR3 covers 14 residues. Germline-derived CDR1 and CDR2 are KGHSH and LQKENI. The CDR3, as DNA: TGTGCCAGCTCACCACGCCAGGGGGACACTGAAGCTTTCTTT. This encodes CASSPRQGDTEAFF.

CDR3 sequence: CASSQDRGAGQPQHF. CDR3 coding DNA: TGCGCCAGCAGCCAAGACAGGGGGGCCGGACAGCCCCAGCATTTT. The rearrangement uses TRBV4-3 and TRBJ1-5; 7 positions agree with TRBD1. CDR3 length: 15 amino acids. With 0 bases clipped from V and 7 bases from J, the junction kept 6 bases outside the gene matches. Germline V gene lookup returns CDR1 LGHNA and CDR2 YSLEER.

This clone appeared a few times. CDR3 coding DNA: TGTGCCAGCAGACAGCCCGGGACAGGGTCTGGCTACACCTTC. It specifies CASRQPGTGSGYTF. The chain employs TRBV6-5 and TRBJ1-2, with 9 bases aligning to TRBD1. CDR1 and CDR2 from the germline V gene are MNHEY and SVGAGI. V shed 6 bases, J shed 7 bases, and the junction held 9 bases outside the gene matches. The CDR3 is made up of 14 amino acids.

The chain couples TRBV14 to TRBJ1-2; 12 positions agree with TRBD1. This CDR3 spans 17 amino acids. Germline lookup yields CDR1 SGHDN and CDR2 FVKESK. The junction had 9 bases not matched to a gene; V was cut back by 0 bases and J by 7 bases. In nucleotides, the CDR3 is TGTGCCAGCAGCCAAGACCCTTGGGGACAGGGGGCGAGTGGCTACACCTTC. It specifies CASSQDPWGQGASGYTF.

On this clone itself: At the DNA level, this CDR3 is encoded by other sequences in the same sample as well. The CDR3 DNA reads as TGTGCCAGCAGCCAAGGGAGCCGTGGCTACACCTTC. Translated, it gives CASSQGSRGYTF. V is TRBV3-1 (or the pseudogene TRBV3-2) and J is TRBJ1-2; D is ambiguous. Germline V gene sequence: CDR1 LGHDT, CDR2 YNNKEL (reference sequence). This CDR3 contains 12 residues. V dropped 1 base and J dropped 7 bases, with 7 bases sitting between them.

This chain joins TRBV6-2 or TRBV6-3 and TRBJ2-5; TRBD1 might be the D (6 bases). The CDR3 consists of 13 residues. Germline CDR1 MNHEY, CDR2 SVGEGT. Trimming removed 5 bases at V and 2 bases at J, with 9 bases between. For the CDR3, the DNA is TGTGCCAGCAGTCGCGACAGGCAAGAGACCCAGTACTTC. Translating gives CASSRDRQETQYF.

The count of this clone is one. The genes are TRBV7-2 and TRBJ1-1; 12 bases agree with TRBD1. Trimming at V came to 6 bases and at J to 10 bases, leaving 15 bases not matched to a gene. CDR1 is SGHTA and CDR2 is FQGNSA in the germline V gene. CDR3 length: 16 residues. The CDR3, as DNA: TGTGCCAGCAGTGCCCCCGGGACAGGGGGCTCCGGGGGAGCTTTCTTT. It is translated as CASSAPGTGGSGGAFF.

The rearrangement links TRBV29-1 to TRBJ1-2; D call uncertain. V lost 5 bases and J 7 bases, leaving 14 bases between the germline ends. The CDR3 is 12 amino acids. The germline gives CDR1 SQVTM, CDR2 ANQGSEA. DNA of the CDR3: TGCAGCGTTTTTTTTGAGGGCGGTGGCTACACCTTC. Residues: CSVFFEGGGYTF.

V gene TRBV20-1 combines with J gene TRBJ2-1, with 11 bases lining up with TRBD2. The germline gives CDR1 DFQATT, CDR2 SNEGSKA (reference sequence). This CDR3 contains 11 residues. The J segment lost 12 bases and the V segment lost 6 bases, leaving 4 bases of the junction unmatched. The DNA for the CDR3 is TGCAGTGCGATGGGGACTAGCGGGCAGTTCTTC. This gives the protein CSAMGTSGQFF.

The V and J genes are TRBV6-2 or TRBV6-3 and TRBJ1-2, with D perhaps matching TRBD1 (5 bases). Between the trimmed V and J ends, which lost 0 bases and 6 bases, there was a span of 26 bases. This CDR3 contains 19 residues. Germline V lookup: CDR1 MNHEY, CDR2 SVGEGT. CDR3 amino acids: CASSYSLEVAGPYLDGYTF. The CDR3 DNA follows: TGTGCCAGCAGTTACTCCCTCGAGGTGGCAGGGCCCTACCTCGATGGCTACACCTTC.

The chain carries TRBV5-4 and TRBJ1-5; D is ambiguous. The germline V gene has CDR1 SGHNT and CDR2 YYREEE (reference sequence). CDR3 length: 12 amino acids. Trimming pared 0 bases from V and 7 bases from J, leaving 5 bases between. CDR3 nucleotide sequence: TGTGCCAGCAGCTTGGATAAACAGCCCCAGCATTTT. As protein: CASSLDKQPQHF.

The V call is TRBV28, the J call TRBJ1-4; TRBD1 matches 10 bases. Germline V gene data show CDR1 as MDHEN and CDR2 as SYDVKM. V dropped 3 bases and J dropped 4; count of bases not matched to a gene: 5. This CDR3 contains 16 residues. The CDR3 DNA reads TGTGCCAGCAGTTTTGGAGGGACAGGGGTTAATGAAAAACTGTTTTTT. Protein: CASSFGGTGVNEKLFF.

The chain has TRBV28 and TRBJ2-7; 7 nucleotides match TRBD2. V dropped 8 bases and J dropped 3; count of bases not matched to a gene: 16. The CDR3 loop spans 16 amino acids. Germline-derived CDR1 and CDR2 are MDHEN and SYDVKM. The CDR3 DNA reads TGTGCCAGCCTTTCCCGGGGGGTCGAGCCCTACTACGAGCAGTACTTC. Its protein is CASLSRGVEPYYEQYF.

V is TRBV30 and J is TRBJ1-1; unclear D gene. This CDR3 region has 13 residues. V was trimmed by 0 bases and J by 1 base, leaving 6 bases between them. The germline V gene has CDR1 GTSNPN and CDR2 SVGIG (reference sequence). CDR3 residues: CAWSVLGNTEAFF. The CDR3 DNA follows: TGTGCCTGGAGTGTACTTGGGAACACTGAAGCTTTCTTT.

This clone was seen just once. The chain employs TRBV6-6 and TRBJ1-1; 9 bases align to TRBD1. V lost 5 bases and J lost 5; bases outside the gene matches: 9. The CDR3 spans 15 residues. Germline V CDR1 and CDR2: MNHNY, SVGAGI (reference sequence). The chain's CDR3 is CASSPGDRVITEAFF. In DNA form, the CDR3 reads TGTGCCAGCAGTCCAGGGGACAGGGTTATAACTGAAGCTTTCTTT.

The rearrangement links TRBV5-1 to TRBJ1-2, with 9 positions matching TRBD1. The V and J ends lost 4 bases and 4 bases, in that order; junction bases with no gene match: 17. The germline V gene has CDR1 SGHRS and CDR2 YFSETQ. The CDR3 extends over 18 amino acids. CDR3 nucleotide sequence: TGCGCCAGCAGCCCGTGGGGTGGGTCCGGGACAGGGCTCTATGGCTACACCTTC. Translation gives CASSPWGGSGTGLYGYTF.

The chain carries TRBV30 and TRBJ1-6; weak D call: TRBD1 (5 bases). CDR1 GTSNPN and CDR2 SVGIG come from the germline V gene (reference sequence). The CDR3 runs 14 residues. Between the trimmed V and J ends, which lost 1 base and 9 bases, there was a span of 13 bases. The CDR3 here is CAWSEGTGGSPLHF. In nucleotides, the CDR3 is TGTGCCTGGAGTGAGGGGACCGGGGGTTCACCCCTCCACTTT.

J is TRBJ2-3 and V is TRBV7-9, with a tentative D call TRBD2 (5 bases). Deletions cut 5 bases from V and 0 bases from J, with 12 bases between. The CDR3 covers 15 residues. The germline V gene has CDR1 SEHNR and CDR2 FQNEAQ (reference sequence). In nucleotides, the CDR3 is TGTGCCAGCAGCCGTTCTCTAGCTAGCACAGATACGCAGTATTTT. Protein: CASSRSLASTDTQYF. The complete variable domain, with remaining parts taken from reference TRBV7-9 and TRBJ2-3, reads DTGVSQNPRHKITKRGQNVTFRCDPISEHNRLYWYRQTLGQGPEFLTYFQNEAQLEKSRLLSDRFSAERPKGSFSTLEIQRTEQGDSAMYLCASSRSLASTDTQYFGPGTRLTVL.

The chain links TRBV18 to TRBJ2-7, with a possible D match to TRBD1 (5 bases). Germline values: CDR1 KGHSH, CDR2 LQKENI. The CDR3 runs to 15 residues. V gave up 3 bases and J gave up 3 bases, with 15 bases separating them. CDR3 sequence reads: CASSPPGQLHYEQYF. The CDR3 bases are TGTGCCAGCTCACCCCCAGGGCAACTTCACTACGAGCAGTACTTC.